This entry lists 9 T cell receptor beta chains sequenced from one sample in a study of T cell repertoires in cytomegalovirus infection (dated by TCRdb to the late 2010s). Sequenced using an Illumina HiSeq 1500. The public reads were reanalyzed by TCRdb: fastp trimming at Q25, MiXCR alignment, in-frame beta chains only. Each CDR3 protein gets just one entry, which takes the most common genes and DNA from the rows behind it. This sample is represented by about 450,000 distinct CDR3 sequences; roughly 31% of them were singletons. The ten largest clones take up roughly 13% of the sample. The sequenced sample was PBMCs. The source is a human donor in good health (CMV status not recorded). Some clones in this sample may be carry-over from other donors' samples.

This clonotype came up many times. The chain couples TRBV7-2 to TRBJ1-4; 7 positions agree with TRBD1. Unmatched junction bases numbered 8, after V lost 5 bases and J lost 8 bases. Germline-derived CDR1 and CDR2 are SGHTA and FQGNSA. The CDR3 sequence is 14 residues long. The CDR3 DNA is TGTGCCAGCAGCCGAGACAGGGTCGGGGAAAAACTGTTTTTT. Protein: CASSRDRVGEKLFF.

This rearrangement joins TRBV4-3 to TRBJ2-3; the D gene is possibly TRBD2 (6 bases). The germline gives CDR1 LGHNA, CDR2 YSLEER. This CDR3 region has 15 residues. The ends were cut back, 4 bases at V and 5 bases at J, with 16 bases in the middle. The CDR3 DNA reads as TGCGCCAGCAGCCCCGTAGCAGGGCGGGAAGATACGCAGTATTTT. Translation gives CASSPVAGREDTQYF.

This clonotype appeared a few times. J is TRBJ1-5 and V is TRBV7-6, with no clear D. CDR1 and CDR2 (germline): SGHVS, FNYEAQ. CDR3 length: 13 residues. The germline V and J ends were trimmed by 1 base and 5 bases, with 6 bases remaining between them. CDR3 in amino acids: CASSLGWDQPQHF. As DNA, the CDR3 is TGTGCCAGCAGCTTAGGTTGGGATCAGCCCCAGCATTTT.

This clonotype was seen more than once but under ten times. The chain carries TRBV5-4 and TRBJ2-3; 10 bases map to TRBD1. In germline, CDR1 is SGHNT, CDR2 YYREEE (reference sequence). This CDR3 has 15 amino acids. V shed 4 bases, J shed 2 bases, and the junction held 4 bases outside the gene matches. CDR3 protein: CASSLGQGITDTQYF. CDR3 DNA: TGTGCCAGCAGCCTGGGACAGGGGATCACAGATACGCAGTATTTT.

The chain joins TRBV3-1 to TRBJ1-4, with D unclear. This CDR3 has 15 residues. Trimming shortened V by 4 bases and J by 14 bases, and 23 bases separated the two germline ends. Germline values: CDR1 LGHDT, CDR2 YNNKEL (reference sequence). The CDR3 is CASSPRTLAVPRLFF. The CDR3 DNA is TGTGCCAGCAGCCCTCGAACCCTGGCAGTGCCTCGCCTGTTTTTT.

The chain couples TRBV6-2 or TRBV6-3 to TRBJ1-1; maybe TRBD1 (6 bases). There are 14 residues in the CDR3. V gave up 4 bases and J gave up 0 bases, with 9 bases separating them. In germline, CDR1 is MNHEY, CDR2 SVGEGT. The CDR3 DNA reads as TGTGCCAGCAGTTTGGGGGCTATGAACACTGAAGCTTTCTTT. Encoded protein: CASSLGAMNTEAFF.

With respect to this clonotype: A read error may account for a junction end that differs from germline. The genes are TRBV7-8 and TRBJ1-6; TRBD1 is a possible D gene (6 bases). Looked up from germline, CDR1 is SGHVS and CDR2 is FQNEAQ. This CDR3 contains 13 residues. The CDR3 sequence: CASSLHRDSPHHF. CDR3 coding DNA: TGTGCCAGCAGCCTCCACAGGGATTCACCCCACCACTTT.

The chain couples TRBV6-5 to TRBJ1-5; D is possibly TRBD1 (5 bases). V lost 5 bases, J lost 6 bases, and 11 bases lay in between. The CDR3 is 13 residues long. Germline V lookup: CDR1 MNHEY, CDR2 SVGAGI. This chain's CDR3 is CASSRGGGQPQHF. DNA of the CDR3: TGTGCCAGCAGTCGGGGGGGAGGTCAGCCCCAGCATTTT.

The V gene is TRBV7-7, the J gene TRBJ2-5; D may be TRBD1 (5 bases). Trimming shortened V by 3 bases and J by 1 base, and 9 bases separated the two germline ends. Germline CDR1 and CDR2: SSHAT and FNYEAQ (reference sequence). This CDR3 comprises 14 residues. CDR3 residues: CASSLTVTQETQYF. The CDR3 region has the DNA TGTGCCAGCAGCTTGACAGTAACCCAAGAGACCCAGTACTTC. Full variable domain (missing parts from reference TRBV7-7 and TRBJ2-5): GAGVSQSPRYKVTKRGQDVTLRCDPISSHATLYWYQQALGQGPEFLTYFNYEAQPDKSGLPSDRFSAERPEGSISTLTIQRTEQRDSAMYRCASSLTVTQETQYFGPGTRLLVL.